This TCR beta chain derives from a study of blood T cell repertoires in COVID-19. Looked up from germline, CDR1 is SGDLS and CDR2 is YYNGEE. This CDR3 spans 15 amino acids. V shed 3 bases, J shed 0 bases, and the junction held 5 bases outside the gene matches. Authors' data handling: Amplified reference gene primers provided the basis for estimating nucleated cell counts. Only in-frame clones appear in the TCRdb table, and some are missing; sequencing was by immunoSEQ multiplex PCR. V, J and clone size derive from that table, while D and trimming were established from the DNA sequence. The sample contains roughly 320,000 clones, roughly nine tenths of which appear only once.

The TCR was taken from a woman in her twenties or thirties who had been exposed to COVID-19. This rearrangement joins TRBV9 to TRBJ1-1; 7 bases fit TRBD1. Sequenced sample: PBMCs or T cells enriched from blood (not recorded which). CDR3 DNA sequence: TGTGCCAGCAGCGCGTCCGGGACAGTGAACACTGAAGCTTTCTTT. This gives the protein CASSASGTVNTEAFF. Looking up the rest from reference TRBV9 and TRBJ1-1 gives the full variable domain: DSGVTQTPKHLITATGQRVTLRCSPRSGDLSVYWYQQSLDQGLQFLIQYYNGEERAKGNILERFSAQQFPDLHSELNLSSLELGDSALYFCASSASGTVNTEAFFGQGTRLTVV.